Presented here are 17 T cell receptor beta chains from one specimen sequenced in a study of blood T cell repertoires in COVID-19. This table comes from immunoSEQ multiplex PCR, and its TCRdb copy is limited to in-frame clones, with some not included. The table records 360,000 or so clones, around 87% of them present only once. Sequencing was carried out using peripheral blood. The origin of the receptors is a man between 18 and 35 years old with active or convalescent COVID-19.

The chain recombines TRBV3-1 (or the pseudogene TRBV3-2) with TRBJ1-3; D unresolved. Trimming removed 1 base from V and 0 bases from J, with 7 bases in between. The length of the CDR3 is 15 residues. Germline V gives CDR1 LGHDT, CDR2 YNNKEL (reference sequence). The DNA of the CDR3 is TGTGCCAGCAGCCAAGTACAGACCTCTGGAAACACCATATATTTT. Its translation is CASSQVQTSGNTIYF.

The genes are TRBV5-1 and TRBJ2-1; D perhaps matches TRBD2 (7 bases). Germline V lookup: CDR1 SGHRS, CDR2 YFSETQ. There are 18 residues in the CDR3. V shed 6 bases and J shed 0 bases, with 22 bases lying between them. This chain's CDR3 is CASKGGHILASSYNEQFF. The CDR3 region has the DNA TGCGCCAGCAAGGGGGGACATATACTAGCGAGCTCCTACAATGAGCAGTTCTTC.

This clone was seen a single time. The CDR3 reads CASSLEGTRNQPQHF. The CDR3 DNA is TGCGCCAGCAGCTTAGAAGGGACAAGGAATCAGCCCCAGCATTTT. The V and J genes are TRBV5-1 and TRBJ1-5; D possibly corresponds to TRBD1 (6 bases). Trimming took 2 bases from V and 4 from J, leaving 13 bases between them. The CDR3 consists of 15 residues. Germline CDR1 is SGHRS and CDR2 is YFSETQ. The variable domain in full, completed from reference TRBV5-1 and TRBJ1-5, reads KAGVTQTPRYLIKTRGQQVTLSCSPISGHRSVSWYQQTPGQGLQFLFEYFSETQRNKGNFPGRFSGRQFSNSRSEMNVSTLELGDSALYLCASSLEGTRNQPQHFGDGTRLSIL.

The chain combines TRBV29-1 with TRBJ1-1, with D hard to call. Germline CDR1 and CDR2: SQVTM and ANQGSEA. V was cut by 5 bases and J by 4 bases, with 11 bases left in between. This CDR3 spans 12 amino acids. CDR3 sequence: CSVSVWSTEAFF. The CDR3 coding sequence is TGCAGCGTTTCGGTATGGTCCACTGAAGCTTTCTTT. The entire variable domain, with the rest obtained from reference TRBV29-1 and TRBJ1-1, is as follows: SAVISQKPSRDICQRGTSLTIQCQVDSQVTMMFWYRQQPGQSLTLIATANQGSEATYESGFVIDKFPISRPNLTFSTLTVSNMSPEDSSIYLCSVSVWSTEAFFGQGTRLTVV.

This clone occurred once. The V gene is TRBV5-6, the J gene TRBJ1-1; 7 positions agree with TRBD1. J lost 1 base, V lost 0 bases, and 3 bases had no gene match. CDR1 and CDR2 (germline): SGHDT, YYEEEE. The CDR3 has 15 amino acids. CDR3 loop: CASSLATGWNTEAFF. Written as DNA, the CDR3 is TGTGCCAGCAGCTTGGCGACAGGGTGGAACACTGAAGCTTTCTTT. Using reference TRBV5-6 and TRBJ1-1 for the parts outside the CDR3, the full variable domain is DAGVTQSPTHLIKTRGQQVTLRCSPKSGHDTVSWYQQALGQGPQFIFQYYEEEERQRGNFPDRFSGHQFPNYSSELNVNALLLGDSALYLCASSLATGWNTEAFFGQGTRLTVV.

The chain links TRBV9 to TRBJ1-3, with D unclear. This CDR3 is 16 amino acids long. Germline loops: CDR1 SGDLS, CDR2 YYNGEE. V lost 0 bases to trimming and J lost 0 bases, with 10 bases between them. The CDR3 DNA follows: TGTGCCAGCAGCGTAGTGGGCTTGGGCTCTGGAAACACCATATATTTT. This encodes CASSVVGLGSGNTIYF.

V usage is TRBV18 and J usage is TRBJ1-3; no definite D call. Trimming stripped 8 bases from V and 4 bases from J, with 15 bases between. The CDR3 spans 14 residues. Germline V gene sequence: CDR1 KGHSH, CDR2 LQKENI. The CDR3 DNA is TGTGCCAGCACTGACACCGTACCGGGAAACACCATATATTTT. Its translation is CASTDTVPGNTIYF. Full variable domain (missing parts from reference TRBV18 and TRBJ1-3): NAGVMQNPRHLVRRRGQEARLRCSPMKGHSHVYWYRQLPEEGLKFMVYLQKENIIDESGMPKERFSAEFPKEGPSILRIQQVVRGDSAAYFCASTDTVPGNTIYFGEGSWLTVV.

The rearrangement joins TRBV5-1 to TRBJ2-5; 10 bases align to TRBD1. There are 16 residues in the CDR3. The junction had 9 bases not matched to a gene; V was cut back by 2 bases and J by 5 bases. Per germline, CDR1 SGHRS and CDR2 YFSETQ. CDR3 bases: TGCGCCAGCAGCTTCGCCTCGGGACAGGGGAGGGAGACCCAGTACTTC. Translated: CASSFASGQGRETQYF.

There are a few counts of this clone. This chain joins TRBV7-8 and TRBJ2-2; unclear D gene. V dropped 0 bases and J dropped 5 bases, with 7 bases sitting between them. The CDR3 covers 14 residues. Germline V gives CDR1 SGHVS, CDR2 FQNEAQ. Written as DNA, the CDR3 is TGTGCCAGCAGCTTAGCGTCAGATACCGGGGAGCTGTTTTTT. Amino acid sequence: CASSLASDTGELFF. Combining the CDR3 with reference TRBV7-8 and TRBJ2-2 gives the whole variable domain GAGVSQSPRYKVAKRGQDVALRCDPISGHVSLFWYQQALGQGPEFLTYFQNEAQLDKSGLPSDRFFAERPEGSVSTLKIQRTQQEDSAVYLCASSLASDTGELFFGEGSRLTVL.

The chain links TRBV7-3 to TRBJ2-7, with D unclear. The CDR3 runs 13 residues. With 5 bases removed from V and 2 bases from J, the gap between germline ends came to 10 bases. CDR1 and CDR2 from the germline V gene are SGHTA and FQGTGA. The CDR3 sequence is CASSPLYPYEQYF. The DNA for the CDR3 is TGTGCCAGCAGCCCACTGTACCCCTACGAGCAGTACTTC. Together with reference TRBV7-3 and TRBJ2-7, the CDR3 gives the full variable domain: GAGVSQTPSNKVTEKGKYVELRCDPISGHTALYWYRQSLGQGPEFLIYFQGTGAADDSGLPNDRFFAVRPEGSVSTLKIQRTERGDSAVYLCASSPLYPYEQYFGPGTRLTVT.

V usage is TRBV7-2 and J usage is TRBJ2-1, with D tentatively TRBD1 (6 bases). Germline CDR1 and CDR2: SGHTA and FQGNSA. Trimming cost V 3 bases and J 7 bases, with 16 bases left between them. This CDR3 is built from 15 residues. CDR3 region: CASSLVTGITNEQFF. The CDR3 DNA reads as TGTGCCAGCAGCTTGGTGACAGGAATCACGAATGAGCAGTTCTTC. The full variable domain, in which reference TRBV7-2 and TRBJ2-1 provide the parts outside the CDR3, is GAGVSQSPSNKVTEKGKDVELRCDPISGHTALYWYRQSLGQGLEFLIYFQGNSAPDKSGLPSDRFSAERTGGSVSTLTIQRTQQEDSAVYLCASSLVTGITNEQFFGPGTRLTVL.

The chain combines TRBV14 with TRBJ1-2, with 7 bases lining up with TRBD1. With V trimmed by 4 bases and J by 8 bases, 7 bases remained unmatched. This CDR3 contains 13 residues. The germline V gene has CDR1 SGHDN and CDR2 FVKESK. The CDR3 nucleotides read TGTGCCAGCAGCCTCCGGGACAGTTGGGGCTACACCTTC. Amino acids: CASSLRDSWGYTF.

V gene TRBV5-6 combines with J gene TRBJ1-2; possibly TRBD1 for D (6 bases). V lost 4 bases to trimming and J lost 4 bases, with 11 bases between them. This CDR3 contains 13 residues. Germline CDR1 SGHDT, CDR2 YYEEEE. CDR3 amino acids: CASSRTASYGYTF. The CDR3 DNA is TGTGCCAGCAGCCGGACAGCCTCCTATGGCTACACCTTC.

This chain joins TRBV3-1 (or the pseudogene TRBV3-2) and TRBJ2-1; 9 bases match TRBD2. After removal of 5 bases from V and 7 bases from J, the junction contained 3 bases not matched to a gene. The CDR3 totals 13 residues. The germline V gene encodes CDR1 LGHDT and CDR2 YNNKEL (reference sequence). The CDR3 bases are TGTGCCAGCAGCTTTAGCGGGAGTAATGAGCAGTTCTTC. Protein: CASSFSGSNEQFF.

V is TRBV5-6 and J is TRBJ2-3, with TRBD1 identical over 7 bases. Germline loops: CDR1 SGHDT, CDR2 YYEEEE. The length of the CDR3 is 14 residues. Germline trimming cut 4 bases from V and 6 bases from J; bases unmatched to any gene: 8. In DNA, the CDR3 is TGTGCCAGCAGCCCGGTAGGGGGCCGGGATACGCAGTATTTT. Protein sequence: CASSPVGGRDTQYF.

V and J are TRBV27 and TRBJ1-1; D might be TRBD1 (6 bases). The germline CDR1 and CDR2 sequences are MNHEY and SMNVEV (reference sequence). Trimming left V 6 bases short and J 4 bases short, with 12 bases between. The CDR3 is 13 residues long. DNA for the CDR3: TGTGCCAGCAGCCCTGGGGGCCTCACTGAAGCTTTCTTT. Amino acid sequence: CASSPGGLTEAFF.

The chain employs TRBV28 and TRBJ2-2; 9 bases agree with TRBD2. V dropped 8 bases and J dropped 4; count of bases not matched to a gene: 11. This CDR3 is built from 16 residues. Germline V CDR1 and CDR2: MDHEN, SYDVKM. The CDR3 bases are TGTGCCAGCCGTTCTGGCGGGAGGGCGGTCACCGGGGAGCTGTTTTTT. It translates to CASRSGGRAVTGELFF.